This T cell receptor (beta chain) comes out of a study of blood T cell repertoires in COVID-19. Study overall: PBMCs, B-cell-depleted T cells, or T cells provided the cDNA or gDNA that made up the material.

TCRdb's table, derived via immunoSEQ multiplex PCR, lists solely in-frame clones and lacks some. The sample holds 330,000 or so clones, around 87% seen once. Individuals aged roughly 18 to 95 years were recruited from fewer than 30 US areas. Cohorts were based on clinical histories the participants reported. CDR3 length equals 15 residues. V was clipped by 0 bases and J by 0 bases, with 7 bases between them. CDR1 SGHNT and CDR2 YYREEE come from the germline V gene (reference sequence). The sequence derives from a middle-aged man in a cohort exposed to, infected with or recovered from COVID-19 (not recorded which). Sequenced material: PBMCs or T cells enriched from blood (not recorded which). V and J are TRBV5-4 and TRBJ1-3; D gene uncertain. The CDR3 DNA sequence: TGTGCCAGCAGCTTGGGCAGCGACTCTGGAAACACCATATATTTT. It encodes CASSLGSDSGNTIYF.